This TCR beta chain is from a study of blood T cell repertoires in COVID-19. TCRdb's table, derived via immunoSEQ multiplex PCR, lists solely in-frame clones and lacks some. The sample consists of 350,000 to 450,000 clones, about nine tenths of them appearing once. V shed 4 bases, J shed 3 bases, and the junction held 3 bases outside the gene matches. This CDR3 comprises 15 residues. CDR1 and CDR2 (germline): SNHLY, FYNNEI. This clone was seen only once. The origin of this receptor is a woman in her forties who had been exposed to COVID-19. The specimen was PBMCs or T cells enriched from blood (not recorded which). This chain connects TRBV2 to TRBJ2-3; TRBD2 agrees at 11 bases. The CDR3 here is CASSVGTSGTDTQYF. In DNA form, the CDR3 reads TGTGCCAGCAGTGTAGGGACTAGCGGAACAGATACGCAGTATTTT.